This T cell receptor beta chain was observed in a study of shared clonotypes between healthy human individuals. Broader study findings: A handful of donors shared roughly 5% of their naive CD4 clonotypes.

Worth noting for this clone: The antigen remains undetermined.

In the original workflow: Filtering was not the same, since immunoSEQ gave junction-only sequences without quality scores. Sequenced by immunoSEQ multiplex PCR; TCRdb stores in-frame clones only, minus some. The V and J calls and clone size come from that table; D and trimming were worked out from the DNA. The sample has a few hundred thousand clones, about 74% seen once; the top ten hold 10%. This receptor was identified in a young man in good health. Sequencing was performed on memory CD4+ T cells sorted from blood. The subset is: CD45RA-negative fraction.

CDR3 DNA: TGTGCCAGCAGTTACTACAAGACCTACGAGCAGTACTTC. Translation gives CASSYYKTYEQYF. V is TRBV6-5 and J is TRBJ2-7; no definite D call. Looked up from germline, CDR1 is MNHEY and CDR2 is SVGAGI. Trimming shortened V by 1 base and J by 2 bases, and 6 bases separated the two germline ends. The CDR3 is made up of 13 amino acids.